This T cell receptor (beta chain) was identified in a study of blood T cell repertoires in COVID-19. About the study: Nucleic acid was either cDNA or gDNA, and it came from T cells, B-cell-depleted T cells, or PBMCs.

The CDR3 has 16 amino acids. Germline-derived CDR1 and CDR2 are MNHEY and SMNVEV (reference sequence). V lost 5 bases to trimming and J lost 3 bases; unmatched junction nucleotides: 8. The assay was immunoSEQ multiplex PCR, and TCRdb's table has in-frame clones only and misses some. Here the sample spans approximately 150,000 clones, more than 75% being singletons. The chain combines TRBV27 with TRBJ2-3, with 10 bases aligning to TRBD1. This receptor was identified in a man in his forties or fifties who had recovered from COVID-19. Sequencing was done on a sample of peripheral blood. CDR3 DNA sequence: TGTGCCAGCAGTCGATGGACAGGGGGGCCAACAGATACGCAGTATTTT. Translating it yields CASSRWTGGPTDTQYF.